These T cell receptor beta chains were read from a single sample in a study of cytomegalovirus exposure and HLA in healthy donors. TCRdb's copy holds only in-frame clones and misses some; the assay was immunoSEQ multiplex PCR. The data hold 150,000 to 180,000 clones, with over 65% observed a single time. Specimen: PBMCs. The origin of the receptors is a middle-aged woman in good health and CMV-seronegative. Each CDR3 is given with its conserved first and last residue. A D gene is named only where the DNA matches it firmly. Where a row states a size, it is once, few, many or the class of an expanded clone; other rows omit it.

j_call clone_size v_call d_call cdr3_nt cdr3_aa
TRBJ2-7 NA TRBV19 NA TGTGCCAGTAGTTCCCAGGGGTCGCAGCCCTACGAGCAGTACTTC CASSSQGSQPYEQYF
TRBJ2-7 few TRBV2 NA TGTGCCAGCAGTGACCAGGGGATCAACTCGGGGGAGCAGTACTTC CASSDQGINSGEQYF
TRBJ1-1 once TRBV11-3 NA TGTGCCAGCAGCTCTCTAGACACTGAAGCTTTCTTT CASSSLDTEAFF
TRBJ1-6 NA TRBV6-5 NA TGTGCCAGCAGGAGGGATAAGGTTTCTAATTCACCCCTCCACTTT CASRRDKVSNSPLHF
TRBJ1-6 NA TRBV6-5 NA TGTGCCAGCAGTTACCAGCAGGGCCGGCCACCCCTCCACTTT CASSYQQGRPPLHF
TRBJ2-1 NA TRBV10-3 TRBD1 TGTGCCACCCGGGACAGGGGTTCCTACAATGAGCAGTTCTTC CATRDRGSYNEQFF
TRBJ2-3 NA TRBV6-6 NA TGTGCCAGCAGTTACCTCTATGATACGCAGTATTTT CASSYLYDTQYF
TRBJ2-2 NA TRBV19 NA TGTGCCAGTAAGAACCGGTACACCGGGGAGCTGTTTTTT CASKNRYTGELFF
TRBJ1-1 NA TRBV6-1 NA TGTGCCAGCAGTGAACAGACTAGTGGCACTGAAGCTTTCTTT CASSEQTSGTEAFF
TRBJ2-7 NA TRBV7-9 NA TGTGCCAGCAGCTCTTCGGCGCAGGGATCTCACGAGCAGTACTTC CASSSSAQGSHEQYF
TRBJ2-2 NA TRBV28 NA TGTGCCAGCAGTTTAGGTCAGGGAGGAACCGGGGAGCTGTTTTTT CASSLGQGGTGELFF
TRBJ2-7 NA TRBV1 NA TGCACCAGCAGCCGACTAGCGGGAGGTTTCTCCTACGAGCAGTACTTC CTSSRLAGGFSYEQYF
TRBJ2-1 once TRBV19 TRBD2 TGTGCCAGTAGTATTTCGGGACTAGCCCACAATGAGCAGTTCTTC CASSISGLAHNEQFF
TRBJ2-7 NA TRBV5-4 TRBD1 TGTGCCAGCAGCGGGACAGCATCCTACGAGCAGTACTTC CASSGTASYEQYF
TRBJ2-5 NA TRBV2 NA TGTGCCAGCAGTTACAGGGGAGGAGAGACCCAGTACTTC CASSYRGGETQYF
TRBJ2-4 NA TRBV6-5 NA TGTGCCAGCAGGGACTCCGACATTCAGTACTTC CASRDSDIQYF
TRBJ2-7 NA TRBV21-1 NA TGTGCCACCCACCAGGGCGAGCAGTACTTC CATHQGEQYF
TRBJ2-1 NA TRBV27 NA TGTGCCAGCGGCCATGTCGGCGGGTTCAATGAGCAGTTCTTC CASGHVGGFNEQFF
TRBJ1-2 NA TRBV2 TRBD1 TGTGCCAGCAGTTCCACCGGGACAGGGGCGAACTATGGCTACACCTTC CASSSTGTGANYGYTF
TRBJ2-1 NA TRBV10-3 NA TGTGCCATCAGTGAGTCACCAGCGGGACAGGTTTACAATGAGCAGTTCTTC CAISESPAGQVYNEQFF
TRBJ1-6 NA TRBV27 TRBD1 TGTGCCAGCAGTATGACCCGACTACAGGGGGCGCCGGGTAGGTCACCCCTCCACTTT CASSMTRLQGAPGRSPLHF
TRBJ1-1 NA TRBV12-5 TRBD1 TGTGCTAGTGGTATACGATCCCGAGGGGGCATGAACACTGAAGCTTTCTTT CASGIRSRGGMNTEAFF
TRBJ2-1 NA TRBV7-8 TRBD2 TGTGCCAGCAGCTTAGAGGGATTTAGCGGGGGCCACCATGAGCAGTTCTTC CASSLEGFSGGHHEQFF
TRBJ2-3 NA TRBV7-6 TRBD2 TGTGCCAGCAGCTTAACTCCGGGACTAGCGTTAGATACGCAGTATTTT CASSLTPGLALDTQYF
TRBJ2-7 NA TRBV6-1 NA TGTGCCAGCAGTGCAGGGGTGGACGAGCAGTACTTC CASSAGVDEQYF
TRBJ2-7 NA TRBV6-1 NA TGTGCCAGCAGTGAAGCGCAGCTTGTGTTAGGGGCAGCCTACGAGCAGTACTTC CASSEAQLVLGAAYEQYF
TRBJ1-2 NA TRBV11-2 NA TGTGCCAGCAGCTTAGATCAGCAGGTCTATGGCTACACCTTC CASSLDQQVYGYTF
TRBJ2-7 NA TRBV5-4 TRBD1 TGTGCCAGCAGCCAGACAGGGGGCTCGGAAGAGCAGTACTTC CASSQTGGSEEQYF
TRBJ1-1 few TRBV6-1 NA TGTGCCAGCAGGGGGGTGCCGGGACAAAACACTGAAGCTTTCTTT CASRGVPGQNTEAFF
TRBJ1-2 NA TRBV4-1 TRBD1 TGCGCCAGCAGCCATCCACAGGGGACGAGCTACACCTTC CASSHPQGTSYTF
TRBJ1-2 once TRBV28 NA TGTGCCAGCAGTCCTTTCAGTCACCAAGACTATGGCTACACCTTC CASSPFSHQDYGYTF
TRBJ1-1 NA TRBV7-8 NA TGTGCCAGCAGCCCCCGAGGGGGTGGGGACACTGAAGCTTTCTTT CASSPRGGGDTEAFF
TRBJ2-3 NA TRBV10-3 NA TGTGCCATCAGTGAGGGCGGCGGAAGCACAGATACGCAGTATTTT CAISEGGGSTDTQYF
TRBJ2-5 NA TRBV5-1 TRBD2 TGCGCCAGCAGCTTCCGCCCGGGACTAGCGGGACAGGAGACCCAGTACTTC CASSFRPGLAGQETQYF
TRBJ2-7 NA TRBV5-1 NA TGCGCCAGCAGAAGGTTACAGAACTCCTACGAGCAGTACTTC CASRRLQNSYEQYF
TRBJ2-2 NA TRBV6-5 NA TGTGCCAGCAGCATCCGGACCGGGGAGCTGTTTTTT CASSIRTGELFF